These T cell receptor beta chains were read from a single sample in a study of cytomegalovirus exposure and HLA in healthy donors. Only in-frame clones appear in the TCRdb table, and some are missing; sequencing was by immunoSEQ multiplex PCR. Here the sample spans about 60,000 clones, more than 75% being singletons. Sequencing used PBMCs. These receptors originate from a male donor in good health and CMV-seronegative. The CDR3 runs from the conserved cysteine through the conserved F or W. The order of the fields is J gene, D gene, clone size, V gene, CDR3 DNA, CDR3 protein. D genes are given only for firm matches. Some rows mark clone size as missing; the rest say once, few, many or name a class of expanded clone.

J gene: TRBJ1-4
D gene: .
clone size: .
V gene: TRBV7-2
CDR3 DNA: TGTGCCAGCAGCCCACAGTCCGGCGATAAAGAAAAACTGTTTTTT
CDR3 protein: CASSPQSGDKEKLFF

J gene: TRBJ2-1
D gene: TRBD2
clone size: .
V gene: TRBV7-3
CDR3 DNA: TGTGCCAGCAGCCCTAGCGGGGCTTTATGGAATGAGCAGTTCTTC
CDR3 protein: CASSPSGALWNEQFF

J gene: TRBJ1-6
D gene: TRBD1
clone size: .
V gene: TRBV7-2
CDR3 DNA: TGTGCCAGCCACTCCTACCCAGGGGGCAGTTCACCCCTCCACTTT
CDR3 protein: CASHSYPGGSSPLHF

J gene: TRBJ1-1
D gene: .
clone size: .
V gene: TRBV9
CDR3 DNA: TGTGCCATCACGGGAGGGGATGAAGCTTTCTTT
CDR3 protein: CAITGGDEAFF

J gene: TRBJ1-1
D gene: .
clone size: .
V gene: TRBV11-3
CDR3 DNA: TGTGCCAGCAGTACAACGACGGGATCGGACAGCCCTTTCGAGAACACTGAAGCTTTCTTT
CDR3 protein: CASSTTTGSDSPFENTEAFF

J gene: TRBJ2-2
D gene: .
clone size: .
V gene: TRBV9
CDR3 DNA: TGTGCCAGCAGCGAGGGCACCGGGGTTAACACCGGGGAGCTGTTTTTT
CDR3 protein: CASSEGTGVNTGELFF

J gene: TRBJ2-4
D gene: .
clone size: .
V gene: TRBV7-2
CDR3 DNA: TGTGCCAGCAGCCCTGACCGATCGCGGGCCAAAAACATTCAGTACTTC
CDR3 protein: CASSPDRSRAKNIQYF

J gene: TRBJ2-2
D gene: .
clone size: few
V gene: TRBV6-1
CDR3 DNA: TGTGCCAGCTCTGAAGGGGGCGGGGGCACCGGGGAGCTGTTTTTT
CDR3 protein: CASSEGGGGTGELFF

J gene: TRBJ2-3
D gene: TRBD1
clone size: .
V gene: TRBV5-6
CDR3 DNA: TGTGCCAGCAGCTTGGCCCCGACAGGGTATCCGTTAATGCAGTATTTT
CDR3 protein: CASSLAPTGYPLMQYF

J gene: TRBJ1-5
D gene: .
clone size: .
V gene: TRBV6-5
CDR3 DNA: TGTGCCAGCAGTTACAGGACAGAGCAGCATTTT
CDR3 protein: CASSYRTEQHF

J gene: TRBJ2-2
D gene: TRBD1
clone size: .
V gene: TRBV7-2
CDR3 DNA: TGTGCCAGCAGCCGGACAGGGCAGGTCGGGGAGCTGTTTTTT
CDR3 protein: CASSRTGQVGELFF

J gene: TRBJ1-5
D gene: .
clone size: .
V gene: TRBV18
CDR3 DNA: TGTGCCAGCTCACGACAGGATCGACAGCCCCAGCATTTT
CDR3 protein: CASSRQDRQPQHF